The rows below give T cell receptor beta chains drawn from one sample of a study of T cell changes during pregnancy in multiple sclerosis. The protocol was immunoSEQ multiplex PCR, while the TCRdb copy is restricted to in-frame clones and leaves out a portion. The sample consists of approximately 83,000 clones, about 94% of them appearing once. This specimen consisted of peripheral blood, obtained in the third trimester of pregnancy. These TCRs come from a female donor with multiple sclerosis, enrolled in a pregnancy study. Both conserved end residues are part of each CDR3. The D gene is left open where the match is weak. Not all rows give a size; the values are once, few, many and, for expanded clones, a class.

TRBJ2-1,NA,TRBV5-6,TRBD2,TGTGCCAGCAGCTCACCACTAGCGGGAGGCTCCTTCTCCTACAATGAGCAGTTCTTC,CASSSPLAGGSFSYNEQFF
TRBJ2-3,once,TRBV28,NA,TGTGCCAGCAGTTTATTTATACTCGGCACAGATACGCAGTATTTT,CASSLFILGTDTQYF
TRBJ2-1,NA,TRBV2,TRBD2,TGTGCCAGCAGTGCCGGGACTAGCGGGAGGCCCTACAATGAGCAGTTCTTC,CASSAGTSGRPYNEQFF
TRBJ2-3,NA,TRBV10-3,TRBD1,TGTGCCACCCTACAGGGGGCGAGCACAGATACGCAGTATTTT,CATLQGASTDTQYF
TRBJ2-3,NA,TRBV7-2,NA,TGTGCCAGCAGCTTAGACGCTAGCTCTGTCCCCTATACGCAGTATTTT,CASSLDASSVPYTQYF
TRBJ2-3,once,TRBV4-3,TRBD2,TGCGCCAGCAGCCACGGGACTAAAAGCACAGATACGCAGTATTTT,CASSHGTKSTDTQYF
TRBJ2-1,NA,TRBV15,NA,TGTGCCACCAGCAGAGATTCGGTCTACAATGAGCAGTTCTTC,CATSRDSVYNEQFF
TRBJ2-7,medium-sized,TRBV18,NA,TGTGCCAGCTCACCACCGGTCCGCGTCTACGAGCAGTACTTC,CASSPPVRVYEQYF
TRBJ2-1,NA,TRBV4-3,TRBD1,TGCGCCAGCAGCCAAGTCGGGGGACAGGGACTCAATGAGCAGTTCTTC,CASSQVGGQGLNEQFF
TRBJ2-2,NA,TRBV5-1,NA,TGCGCCAGCAGCTTGGGTGCGGAGGCCGGGGAGCTGTTTTTT,CASSLGAEAGELFF
TRBJ2-1,NA,TRBV5-1,NA,TGCGCCAGCAGCTCAAACGCAGGGCCCGATGAGCAGTTCTTC,CASSSNAGPDEQFF
TRBJ2-2,few,TRBV6-6,NA,TGTGCCAGCAGACAGCCCACCGGGGAGCTGTTTTTT,CASRQPTGELFF
TRBJ1-5,NA,TRBV28,NA,TGTGCCAGCAGTTCTTACAGGGTTTTTAAGGCCCAGCATTTT,CASSSYRVFKAQHF
TRBJ1-5,once,TRBV30,TRBD1,TGTGCCTGGGGCTCTACAGGGGATCAGCCCCAGCATTTT,CAWGSTGDQPQHF
TRBJ2-1,NA,TRBV27,TRBD2,TGTGCCAACAACTTTACTAGCGGCAACTACAATGAGCAGTTCTTC,CANNFTSGNYNEQFF
TRBJ2-7,NA,TRBV6-5,TRBD2,TGTGCCAGCAGTTCCAAACTAGCGGGAGGTCCCTACGAGCAGTACTTC,CASSSKLAGGPYEQYF
TRBJ2-1,once,TRBV5-1,TRBD2,TGCGCCAGCAGCTTGGATGTGCGGGAGGCATACAATGAGCAGTTCTTC,CASSLDVREAYNEQFF
TRBJ2-7,NA,TRBV5-6,TRBD1,TGTGCCAGCAGCTCGTCACAGGGGGCCGACTACGAGCAGTACTTC,CASSSSQGADYEQYF
TRBJ2-3,NA,TRBV10-3,NA,TGTGCCATCAAGGGGTCGGGTCATGATACGCAGTATTTT,CAIKGSGHDTQYF
TRBJ2-7,NA,TRBV7-2,NA,TGTGCCAGCAGCTCGTATAGCTTCGAGCAGTACTTC,CASSSYSFEQYF
TRBJ2-1,NA,TRBV5-1,TRBD1,TGCGCCAGCAGCTACTGGGACAGGGGCCCCAGGGAGCAGTTCTTC,CASSYWDRGPREQFF
TRBJ2-1,NA,TRBV2,TRBD2,TGTGCCAGCTCGGGATGGGGGGTAGCGGGAGGGGGATTGGGGCGATGGGAGCAGTTCTTC,CASSGWGVAGGGLGRWEQFF
TRBJ2-1,NA,TRBV10-3,TRBD2,TGTGCCATCAGTGACCGCAGCGGGAGAGTCTCCTACAATGAGCAGTTCTTC,CAISDRSGRVSYNEQFF
TRBJ2-1,NA,TRBV30,TRBD1,TGTGCCTGGATAGTCCCCCGGGACAGTAGAAACAATGAGCAGTTCTTC,CAWIVPRDSRNNEQFF
TRBJ2-7,NA,TRBV4-2,TRBD1,TGTGCCAGCAGCCTCACGCCGGGACAGGGGATCTACGAGCAGTACTTC,CASSLTPGQGIYEQYF
TRBJ2-3,NA,TRBV4-2,NA,TGTGCCAGCAGTCTAGCGAGCACAGATACGCAGTATTTT,CASSLASTDTQYF
TRBJ1-1,NA,TRBV2,NA,TGTGCCTCTCCCGATACTCCGTACACTGAAGCTTTCTTT,CASPDTPYTEAFF
TRBJ2-1,NA,TRBV19,TRBD2,TGTGCCAGTAGTACTGGGACTAGAGGGAACAATGAGCAGTTCTTC,CASSTGTRGNNEQFF
TRBJ2-2,NA,TRBV19,TRBD2,TGTGCCAGTAGCCTACTAGCGGGAGGGCCGGGCACCGGGGAGCTGTTTTTT,CASSLLAGGPGTGELFF
TRBJ1-1,NA,TRBV29-1,NA,TGCAGCGTTCCCTTAAACACTGAAGCTTTCTTT,CSVPLNTEAFF
TRBJ2-4,NA,TRBV2,NA,TGTGCCAGCAGGGACTCGGGCTCCCTAAACATTCAGTACTTC,CASRDSGSLNIQYF
TRBJ2-3,NA,TRBV2,TRBD2,TGTGCCAGCAGCTTACTAGCGGTAGGCACAGATACGCAGTATTTT,CASSLLAVGTDTQYF
TRBJ2-7,NA,TRBV5-4,TRBD2,TGTGCCAGCAGCTTTTCTAGCGGGAGAAAAGTCTACGAGCAGTACTTC,CASSFSSGRKVYEQYF
TRBJ2-2,NA,TRBV28,TRBD1,TGTGCCAGCGCAGACCGGGACAGGGGATCGGGCGGGGAGCTGTTTTTT,CASADRDRGSGGELFF
TRBJ2-5,NA,TRBV5-1,TRBD1,TGCGCCAGCAGCTTGGCAGGGACAGGAGGGTCAGAGACCCAGTACTTC,CASSLAGTGGSETQYF
TRBJ2-6,NA,TRBV4-1,NA,TGCGCCAGCAGCCAATATATCTCTGGGGCCAACGTCCTGACTTTC,CASSQYISGANVLTF
TRBJ2-1,NA,TRBV25-1,TRBD2,TGTGCCAGCAGTGAGGCCTTAGCGGGAGTGAATGAGCAGTTCTTC,CASSEALAGVNEQFF
TRBJ1-5,NA,TRBV28,NA,TGTGCCAGCAGTGGCCCCAAGGGCCAGGACTGGAGCAATCAGCCCCAGCATTTT,CASSGPKGQDWSNQPQHF
TRBJ1-1,NA,TRBV11-2,NA,TGTGCCAGCAGCTTAGGAGAGGGGGGGCTGGGTGAAGCTTTCTTT,CASSLGEGGLGEAFF
TRBJ1-4,NA,TRBV5-6,TRBD1,TGTGCCAGCAGCTTGAGGACAGGGGGGAGTGAAAAACTGTTTTTT,CASSLRTGGSEKLFF
TRBJ1-2,NA,TRBV27,TRBD1,TGTGCCAGCAGTTTTAACAGGGGGGTTGGTGGCTACACCTTC,CASSFNRGVGGYTF
TRBJ2-7,NA,TRBV7-9,NA,TGTGCCAGCAGCTCAGGGCTTCTCCAGGGGGAGCAGTACTTC,CASSSGLLQGEQYF
TRBJ2-7,NA,TRBV18,TRBD2,TGTGCCAGCTCGCCTAGACTAGCGGGAGACGCCTACGAGCAGTACTTC,CASSPRLAGDAYEQYF
TRBJ2-7,NA,TRBV6-1,NA,TGTGCCAGCAGGGAGGAACTAGCCCCCTCGTACGAGCAGTACTTC,CASREELAPSYEQYF
TRBJ1-5,NA,TRBV6-5,TRBD1,TGTGCCAGCAGACAAGGACAGGGTCAGAGTCAGCCCCAGCATTTT,CASRQGQGQSQPQHF
TRBJ2-5,NA,TRBV19,TRBD1,TGTGCCAGTAGTAGACAGGGGGCGAGGGAGACCCAGTACTTC,CASSRQGARETQYF
TRBJ2-1,NA,TRBV7-7,NA,TGTGCTAGCAGCTTACCCCAGGGGTCCCGAAATGAGCAGTTCTTC,CASSLPQGSRNEQFF
TRBJ2-5,NA,TRBV19,NA,TGTGCCAGTAGTATAGACGGGGAGACCCAGTACTTC,CASSIDGETQYF
TRBJ2-5,NA,TRBV19,TRBD2,TGTGCCAGTAGGGGACTAGCGGGAGAGACCCAGTACTTC,CASRGLAGETQYF
TRBJ1-1,NA,TRBV18,NA,TGTGCCAGCTCTCGGGAGGGCACTGAAGCTTTCTTT,CASSREGTEAFF
TRBJ1-5,NA,TRBV5-1,NA,TGCGCCAGCAGCTTGGACAGCTATAGCAATCAGCCCCAGCATTTT,CASSLDSYSNQPQHF
TRBJ2-3,NA,TRBV13,NA,TGTGCCAGCAGCGTCGACAGGCGAACCACAGATACGCAGTATTTT,CASSVDRRTTDTQYF
TRBJ1-5,NA,TRBV7-8,TRBD1,TGTGCCAGCAGCTTAGGGGACAGGGGGTCCAATCAGCCCCAGCATTTT,CASSLGDRGSNQPQHF
TRBJ2-1,NA,TRBV6-5,TRBD2,TGTGCCAGCAGTTACCGGACTAGCGGGAAGGCCAATGAGCAGTTCTTC,CASSYRTSGKANEQFF
TRBJ2-2,NA,TRBV6-5,NA,TGTGCCAGCAGTTATCGAGAGTTTAGCGGCGCCGGGGAGCTGTTTTTT,CASSYREFSGAGELFF
TRBJ2-7,NA,TRBV28,TRBD1,TGTGCCAGCAGTTTTGGGGGACAGAAAGAGCAGTACTTC,CASSFGGQKEQYF
TRBJ1-1,once,TRBV7-2,NA,TGTGCCAGCAGCTTCCGACAGAACACTGAAGCTTTCTTT,CASSFRQNTEAFF
TRBJ2-7,NA,TRBV9,NA,TGTGCCAGCAGCGAGACACCGGGACAACAGCAGTACTTC,CASSETPGQQQYF
TRBJ2-3,NA,TRBV28,TRBD1,TGTGCCAGCAGTTCGGGACAGGGTATAGGGGGCCACACTCGTACGCAGTATTTT,CASSSGQGIGGHTRTQYF